By sample share, the clone carrying this TCR beta chain is medium-sized. The CDR3 has 15 residues. Germline-derived CDR1 and CDR2 are MDHEN and SYDVKM. V dropped 3 bases and J dropped 2 bases, with 13 bases sitting between them. Authors' data handling: Amplified reference gene primers provided the basis for estimating nucleated cell counts. The repertoire was sequenced with immunoSEQ multiplex PCR; TCRdb's copy has only in-frame clones and lacks some. V and J calls plus clone size are reproduced from that table; the DNA served to infer D and trimming. The profile shows about 6,800 clones, approximately 86% of them singletons. The data derive from a study of blood T cell repertoires in COVID-19.

This rearrangement joins TRBV28 to TRBJ1-1; perhaps TRBD1 as D (5 bases). The receptor was derived from a human donor in a cohort sampled during active COVID-19. The sequenced material came from peripheral blood. This chain's CDR3 is CASSFQDGGNTEAFF. The CDR3 coding sequence is TGTGCCAGCAGTTTCCAGGACGGGGGAAACACTGAAGCTTTCTTT.